The clone carrying this TCR beta chain was counted a few times. Its target is unknown. The data were taken from a study of T cells in Graves' hyperthyroidism and ophthalmopathy. Study outcomes and limitations: Separating ophthalmopathy from stable hyperthyroidism was achieved by a 13 V-J model.

Trimming cost V 1 base and J 1 base, with 8 bases left between them. The germline V gene encodes CDR1 SGHDN and CDR2 FVKESK. The CDR3 spans 16 residues. The cohort's ophthalmopathy patients, a group with duration under 3 months, had a Clinical Activity Score of at least 3 and a NOSPECS grade of at least 4. The CDR3 regions of TCR beta were amplified from RNA transcripts. An initial round of RT-PCR targeting the TCR CDR3 relied on the HTBI primer set. TCRdb reprocessed the multiplex PCR reads via MiXCR and lists one record per CDR3 protein. The top ten hold about 6.6% of the sample, which has some 570,000 distinct CDR3 sequences, approximately 15% seen once.

Sequenced: blood. The receptor was derived from a woman aged 18-30 years with Graves' ophthalmopathy. J is TRBJ2-6 and V is TRBV14; possible D gene TRBD1, 6 bases. The CDR3 DNA is TGTGCCAGCAGCCAAGGGGGGCTATCTGGGGCCAACGTCCTGACTTTC. Its protein product is CASSQGGLSGANVLTF.